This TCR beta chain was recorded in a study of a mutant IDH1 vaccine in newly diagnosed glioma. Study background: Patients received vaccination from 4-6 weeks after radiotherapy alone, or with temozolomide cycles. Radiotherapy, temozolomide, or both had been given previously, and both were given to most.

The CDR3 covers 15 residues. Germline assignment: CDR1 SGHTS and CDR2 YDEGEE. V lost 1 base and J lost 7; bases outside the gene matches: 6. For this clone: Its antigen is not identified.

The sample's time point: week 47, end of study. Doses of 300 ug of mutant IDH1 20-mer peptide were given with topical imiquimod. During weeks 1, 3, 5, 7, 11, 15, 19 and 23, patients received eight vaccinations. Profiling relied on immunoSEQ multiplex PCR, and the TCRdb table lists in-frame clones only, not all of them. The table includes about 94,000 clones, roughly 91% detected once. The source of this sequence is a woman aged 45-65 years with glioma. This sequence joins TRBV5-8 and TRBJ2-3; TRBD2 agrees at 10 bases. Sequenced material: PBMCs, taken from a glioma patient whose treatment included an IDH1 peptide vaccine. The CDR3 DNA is TGTGCCAGCAGCTTGACTAGCGGGGTGCGGTATACGCAGTATTTT. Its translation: CASSLTSGVRYTQYF.